These 17 T cell receptor beta chains came from one sample sequenced in a study of CD8+ T cells in alopecia areata. RNA extraction was followed by reverse transcription into cDNA, which acted as the sequencing template. Using immunoSEQ multiplex PCR, the repertoire was profiled, and TCRdb retains in-frame clones only, with some absent. The sample carries about 200,000 clones, more than 50% recorded once. Noted treatment: oral pan-JAK inhibitor, 5-10 mg twice daily. The starting material was CD4+ T cells sorted from blood, obtained at week 24, from a patient treated with tofacitinib. Every receptor here comes from a human donor with alopecia areata.

This clone was detected only once. The chain couples TRBV15 to TRBJ2-3, with unresolved D. This CDR3 is 13 amino acids long. V was trimmed by 5 bases and J by 7 bases, leaving 13 bases between them. Looked up from germline, CDR1 is LNHNV and CDR2 is YYDKDF (reference sequence). CDR3 coding DNA: TGTGCCACCAGCGGCCCGCAGCTCTATACGCAGTATTTT. This codes for CATSGPQLYTQYF.

V gene TRBV11-3 combines with J gene TRBJ2-3; possibly TRBD1 or TRBD2 for D (6 bases each). Deletions cut 1 base from V and 0 bases from J, with 11 bases between. The CDR3 covers 16 residues. Germline CDR1 is SGHNT and CDR2 is YENEEA. CDR3 sequence reads: CASSLAGGTSTDTQYF. The CDR3 nucleotides read TGTGCCAGCAGCTTAGCCGGGGGCACTAGCACAGATACGCAGTATTTT.

J is TRBJ1-1 and V is TRBV29-1; TRBD1 is a possible D gene (5 bases). The CDR3 runs to 14 residues. In germline, CDR1 is SQVTM, CDR2 ANQGSEA. Trimming cost V 4 bases and J 0 bases, with 12 bases left between them. The CDR3 here is CSVAETALNTEAFF. The CDR3 nucleotides are TGCAGCGTTGCCGAGACAGCTCTGAACACTGAAGCTTTCTTT.

This chain joins TRBV28 and TRBJ2-3; D remains unclear. This CDR3 spans 15 amino acids. V was cut by 5 bases and J by 2 bases, with 14 bases left in between. Germline V gene data show CDR1 as MDHEN and CDR2 as SYDVKM. The CDR3 is CASSLQWGTTDTQYF. The CDR3 bases are TGTGCCAGCAGTCTACAGTGGGGAACCACAGATACGCAGTATTTT.

The V and J genes are TRBV4-3 and TRBJ2-7; maybe TRBD2 (5 bases). CDR3 length: 15 amino acids. Germline values: CDR1 LGHNA, CDR2 YSLEER. V lost 1 base to trimming and J lost 1 base, with 11 bases between them. The CDR3 sequence is CASSQAYRGSYEQYF. The CDR3 DNA reads TGCGCCAGCAGCCAAGCATATCGGGGTTCCTACGAGCAGTACTTC.

This clone was counted between two and nine times. The chain recombines TRBV9 with TRBJ2-2; D unresolved. Germline lookup yields CDR1 SGDLS and CDR2 YYNGEE. The CDR3 extends over 13 amino acids. V gave up 0 bases and J gave up 4 bases, with 4 bases separating them. CDR3 residues: CASSVEITGELFF. Written as DNA, the CDR3 is TGTGCCAGCAGCGTAGAAATCACCGGGGAGCTGTTTTTT.

The CDR3 bases are TGTGCCAGCAGCTTAGTTGGGGACAAATCCTACGAGCAGTACTTC. Encoded protein: CASSLVGDKSYEQYF. The chain has TRBV7-8 and TRBJ2-7; weak D call: TRBD1 (6 bases). CDR3 size: 15 residues. V dropped 1 base and J dropped 1 base, with 11 bases sitting between them. Germline V CDR1 and CDR2: SGHVS, FQNEAQ. The variable domain in full, with the rest retrieved from reference TRBV7-8 and TRBJ2-7, is GAGVSQSPRYKVAKRGQDVALRCDPISGHVSLFWYQQALGQGPEFLTYFQNEAQLDKSGLPSDRFFAERPEGSVSTLKIQRTQQEDSAVYLCASSLVGDKSYEQYFGPGTRLTVT.

There are a few counts of this clone. The rearrangement joins TRBV30 to TRBJ1-2; D not certain. The CDR3 is 13 residues long. V was trimmed by 0 bases and J by 6 bases, leaving 11 bases between them. Per the germline V gene, CDR1 is GTSNPN and CDR2 is SVGIG (reference sequence). The CDR3 reads CAWSVMGVNGYTF. Written as DNA, the CDR3 is TGTGCCTGGAGTGTCATGGGAGTCAATGGCTACACCTTC.

The chain has TRBV5-1 and TRBJ2-3; 10 bases map to TRBD2. This CDR3 contains 15 residues. The ends lost 7 bases at V and 3 bases at J; junction bases unmatched: 8. Germline values: CDR1 SGHRS, CDR2 YFSETQ. In DNA, the CDR3 is TGCGCCAGCGGCGATGCTAGCGGGAGAACAGATACGCAGTATTTT. Its translation is CASGDASGRTDTQYF.

This clone turned up a few times. This chain joins TRBV6-4 and TRBJ2-4, with D perhaps TRBD2 (6 bases). Trimming took off 6 bases at V and 5 bases at J, with 17 bases between the two ends. Looked up from germline, CDR1 is MRHNA and CDR2 is SNTAGT. The CDR3 is 15 residues long. The CDR3 loop reads CASRTEGNNQNIQYF. Here the CDR3 DNA reads TGTGCCAGCAGAACGGAGGGAAATAACCAAAACATTCAGTACTTC.

This rearrangement joins TRBV30 to TRBJ1-2; D gene unclear. Trimming left V 8 bases short and J 4 bases short, with 17 bases between. This CDR3 has 13 amino acids. Germline CDR1 reads GTSNPN; CDR2 reads SVGIG (reference sequence). CDR3 sequence reads: CAHRALSSYGYTF. The CDR3 DNA sequence: TGTGCCCACCGGGCCCTCTCTAGCTATGGCTACACCTTC.

The chain links TRBV30 to TRBJ1-5; 12 nucleotides line up with TRBD1. V shed 2 bases, J shed 5 bases, and the junction held 10 bases outside the gene matches. Germline loops: CDR1 GTSNPN, CDR2 SVGIG (reference sequence). The CDR3 spans 17 residues. This CDR3 reads CAWSLGTGTGGYQPQHF. The CDR3 coding sequence is TGTGCCTGGAGTTTGGGGACCGGGACAGGGGGCTATCAGCCCCAGCATTTT.

The rearrangement links TRBV11-2 to TRBJ2-3, with TRBD2 as a possible D gene (5 bases). V lost 5 bases, J lost 0 bases, and 12 bases lay in between. Germline CDR1 and CDR2: SGHAT and FQNNGV. The CDR3 runs to 15 residues. The CDR3 nucleotides are TGTGCCAGCAGCGGACTCGGACTTAGCACAGATACGCAGTATTTT. Translated, it gives CASSGLGLSTDTQYF.

The V and J genes are TRBV30 and TRBJ2-6; D gene unclear. The CDR3 contains 15 residues. Germline loops: CDR1 GTSNPN, CDR2 SVGIG (reference sequence). V was cut by 0 bases and J by 3 bases, with 9 bases left in between. CDR3 in DNA: TGTGCCTGGAGTGTAGGGCCAAATGGGGCCAACGTCCTGACTTTC. It encodes CAWSVGPNGANVLTF. The variable domain in full, with the rest retrieved from reference TRBV30 and TRBJ2-6, is SQTIHQWPATLVQPVGSPLSLECTVEGTSNPNLYWYRQAAGRGLQLLFYSVGIGQISSEVPQNLSASRPQDRQFILSSKKLLLSDSGFYLCAWSVGPNGANVLTFGAGSRLTVL.

This chain joins TRBV30 and TRBJ1-6; D unresolved. CDR1 and CDR2 from the germline V gene are GTSNPN and SVGIG (reference sequence). V was pared by 8 bases and J by 16 bases, with 18 bases between. This CDR3 is 11 amino acids long. CDR3 amino acids: CAASGRSQLHF. CDR3 nucleotide sequence: TGTGCCGCCTCTGGGCGGTCCCAACTCCACTTT.

About this clone itself: One end of the junction does not line up with germline, which may come from a read error. The genes are TRBV9 and TRBJ2-1; maybe TRBD1 (6 bases). Looked up from germline, CDR1 is SGDLS and CDR2 is YYNGEE. This CDR3 has 16 residues. Written as DNA, the CDR3 is TGTGCCAGCAGCCCCCGGGACAAGATCACCTACAATGGGCAGTTCTTC. It is translated as CASSPRDKITYNGQFF.

This chain connects TRBV29-1 to TRBJ2-5, with 8 bases matching TRBD1. CDR1 SQVTM and CDR2 ANQGSEA come from the germline V gene. V gave up 1 base and J gave up 5 bases; unmatched junction bases: 6. The CDR3 sequence is 14 residues long. The CDR3, as DNA: TGCAGCGTTGAAGGGGCAGGGGGCAGGGAGACCCAGTACTTC. Translation: CSVEGAGGRETQYF. The full variable domain, completed using reference TRBV29-1 and TRBJ2-5, is SAVISQKPSRDICQRGTSLTIQCQVDSQVTMMFWYRQQPGQSLTLIATANQGSEATYESGFVIDKFPISRPNLTFSTLTVSNMSPEDSSIYLCSVEGAGGRETQYFGPGTRLLVL.